One T cell receptor beta chain is described in this entry. V dropped 1 base and J dropped 6 bases, with 9 bases sitting between them. CDR3 length equals 14 residues. The germline V gene has CDR1 LGHNA and CDR2 YSLEER. Original processing notes: Amplification of reference gene primers provided the estimated nucleated cell counts. This table comes from immunoSEQ multiplex PCR, and its TCRdb copy is limited to in-frame clones, with some not included. V, J and clone size derive from that table, while D and trimming were established from the DNA sequence. Among roughly 130,000 clones listed, around 80% were seen once. This specimen belongs to a study of blood T cell repertoires in COVID-19. Study-level background: Sites in the United States, Italy and Spain provided acute and convalescent COVID-19 samples. Nucleic acid was either cDNA or gDNA, and it came from T cells, B-cell-depleted T cells, or PBMCs.

This sequence joins TRBV4-3 and TRBJ1-4; no clear D. The clonotype was recovered from a man in his sixties with active or convalescent COVID-19. Sequences were obtained from peripheral blood. The CDR3 DNA sequence: TGCGCCAGCAGCCAAGTCGGCGGATATGAAAAACTGTTTTTT. Protein product: CASSQVGGYEKLFF.